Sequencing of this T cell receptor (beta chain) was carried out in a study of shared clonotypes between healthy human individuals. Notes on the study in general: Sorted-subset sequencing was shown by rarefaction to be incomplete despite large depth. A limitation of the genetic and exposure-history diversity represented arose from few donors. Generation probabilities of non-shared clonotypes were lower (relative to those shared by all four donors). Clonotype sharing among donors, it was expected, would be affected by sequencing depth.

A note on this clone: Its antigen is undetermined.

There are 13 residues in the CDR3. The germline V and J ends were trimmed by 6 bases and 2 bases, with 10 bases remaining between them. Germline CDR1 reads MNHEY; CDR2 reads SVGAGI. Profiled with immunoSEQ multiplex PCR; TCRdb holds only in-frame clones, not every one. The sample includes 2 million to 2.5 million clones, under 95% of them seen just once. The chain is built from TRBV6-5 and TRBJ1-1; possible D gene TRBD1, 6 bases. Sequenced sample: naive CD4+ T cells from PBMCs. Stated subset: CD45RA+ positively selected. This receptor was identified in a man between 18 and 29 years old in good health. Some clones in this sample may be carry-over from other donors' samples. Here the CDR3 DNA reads TGTGCCAGCAGACCGGGGGGCAACACTGAAGCTTTCTTT. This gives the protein CASRPGGNTEAFF.